The clone carrying this T cell receptor beta chain was observed a handful of times. V trimming: 7 bases; J trimming: 1 base; junction bases outside the gene matches: 3. Germline V gene lookup returns CDR1 ENHRY and CDR2 SYGVKD. This CDR3 spans 14 amino acids. The data are from a study of patients and donors after allogeneic stem cell transplantation. TCRdb re-analysed the RT-PCR reads in MiXCR, keeping a single row per CDR3 protein. There are roughly 250,000 distinct CDR3 sequences in the sample; around 14% occur only once, and around 10% lies in the top ten. This clonotype originated in a human donor who was either an allogeneic HSCT recipient or a stem cell or donor lymphocyte infusion donor (not recorded which). It is not recorded whose cells these are; they may come from a transplant donor. V and J are TRBV10-3 and TRBJ2-3, with TRBD2 matching 9 bases. Sequencing was done on a sample of blood, either unsorted or a sorted T cell fraction (not recorded which). CDR3 in amino acids: CAIKGGGGTDTQYF. The CDR3 DNA reads as TGTGCCATCAAGGGCGGGGGGGGCACAGATACGCAGTATTTT.